The rows below give T cell receptor beta chains drawn from one sample of a study of shared clonotypes between healthy human individuals. Profiling relied on immunoSEQ multiplex PCR, and the TCRdb table lists in-frame clones only, not all of them. Here the sample spans hundreds of thousands of clones, more than 95% being singletons. The sequencing sample was made of naive CD4+ T cells sorted from blood. These receptors came from a woman aged 30 to 39 in good health. The CDR3 runs from the conserved cysteine through the conserved F or W.

J: TRBJ2-2
V: TRBV28
length: 14
CDR3: CASSPTWRSGELFF

J: TRBJ1-5
V: TRBV18
length: 16
CDR3: CASSPSRDPSNQPQHF

J: TRBJ2-7
V: TRBV7-2
length: 15
CDR3: CASSQRGLTSYEQYF

J: TRBJ2-1
V: TRBV6-6
length: 13
CDR3: CASSPSHGEWQFF

J: TRBJ2-7
V: TRBV29-1
length: 13
CDR3: CSVGGSGSYEQYF

J: TRBJ2-3
V: TRBV5-1
length: 17
CDR3: CASSSRLAGVSTDTQYF

J: TRBJ2-1
V: TRBV10-1
length: 13
CDR3: CARETLPYNEQFF

J: TRBJ1-2
V: TRBV5-5
length: 14
CDR3: CASSPQGGSYGYTF

J: NA
V: TRBV19
length: 18
CDR3: CASSPNPPGQGAFYEQYF

J: TRBJ2-6
V: TRBV4-2
length: 15
CDR3: CASSQDITGANVLTF

J: TRBJ1-1
V: TRBV27
length: 16
CDR3: CASSPIGGTGATEAFF

J: TRBJ2-3
V: TRBV28
length: 14
CDR3: CASSSSGQPDTQYF

J: TRBJ2-7
V: TRBV6-1
length: 12
CDR3: CASRGFTYEQYF

J: TRBJ2-7
V: TRBV28
length: 14
CDR3: CASKETGVPYEQYF

J: TRBJ1-2
V: TRBV7-2
length: 13
CDR3: CASSPEFRYGYTF

J: TRBJ2-3
V: TRBV9
length: 21
CDR3: CASSVAGTSSVQFSMPDTQYF

J: TRBJ2-7
V: TRBV28
length: 13
CDR3: CASSLAGAYEQYF

J: TRBJ2-1
V: TRBV30
length: 12
CDR3: CECGRAYNEQFF

J: TRBJ1-1
V: TRBV4-1
length: 14
CDR3: CASSTDRENTEAFF

J: TRBJ2-7
V: TRBV28
length: 17
CDR3: CASSLAPGLAGGGEQYF

J: TRBJ2-7
V: TRBV27
length: 13
CDR3: CASSVTPTYEQYF

J: TRBJ1-2
V: TRBV27
length: 13
CDR3: CASRQGRSYGYTF

J: TRBJ2-3
V: TRBV20-1
length: 10
CDR3: CSARSDTQYF

J: TRBJ2-3
V: TRBV28
length: 19
CDR3: CASSFYIFGLAGSTDTQYF

J: TRBJ2-1
V: TRBV10-1
length: 14
CDR3: CASSREISYNEQFF

J: TRBJ2-3
V: TRBV11-2
length: 16
CDR3: CASTKKPGGVADTQYF

J: TRBJ2-2
V: TRBV5-1
length: 16
CDR3: CASSLVPGLMTGELFF

J: TRBJ1-3
V: TRBV4-1
length: 15
CDR3: CASSQPKVSGNTIYF

J: TRBJ2-3
V: TRBV5-4
length: 15
CDR3: CASSLAGIRADTQYF

J: TRBJ2-3
V: TRBV5-1
length: 16
CDR3: CASSSAQGSGTDTQYF

J: TRBJ1-1
V: TRBV20-1
length: 11
CDR3: CSASTSPGPFF

J: TRBJ1-5
V: TRBV5-1
length: 14
CDR3: CASSLGPGDQPQHF

J: TRBJ1-2
V: TRBV5-4
length: 14
CDR3: CASSTDRGIYGYTF

J: TRBJ2-2
V: TRBV5-1
length: 15
CDR3: CASSLVLAGTGELFF

J: TRBJ1-5
V: TRBV19
length: 15
CDR3: CASSRGQTNNQPQHF

J: TRBJ2-5
V: TRBV29-1
length: 15
CDR3: CSVEDARGRQETQYF

J: TRBJ1-1
V: TRBV19
length: 15
CDR3: CASIEGRPMNTEAFF

J: TRBJ2-6
V: TRBV28
length: 14
CDR3: CASSPASGANVLTF

J: TRBJ2-1
V: TRBV27
length: 14
CDR3: CASRAWAAENEQFF

J: TRBJ1-4
V: TRBV6-5
length: 13
CDR3: CASSSRIEEKLFF

J: TRBJ2-6
V: TRBV27
length: 15
CDR3: CASRNQLSGANVLTF

J: TRBJ2-1
V: TRBV11-2
length: 16
CDR3: CASSYRASGIINEQFF

J: TRBJ1-1
V: TRBV7-9
length: 13
CDR3: CASSLNFNTEAFF

J: TRBJ2-2
V: TRBV5-1
length: 16
CDR3: CASSSYSGSNTGELFF

J: TRBJ2-7
V: TRBV30
length: 13
CDR3: CAWSRGSAYEQYF

J: TRBJ2-7
V: TRBV6-6
length: 13
CDR3: CASRPGLAPEQYF

J: TRBJ2-3
V: TRBV18
length: 16
CDR3: CASSPRTPEGTDTQYF

J: TRBJ1-1
V: TRBV10-1
length: 15
CDR3: CASSESMTRDTEAFF

J: TRBJ2-1
V: TRBV7-2
length: 16
CDR3: CASSLGSGSSYNEQFF